The clone carrying this TCR beta chain was seen repeatedly, ten times or more. Its antigen is currently unknown. The data belong to a study of blood T cells in healthy people across ages. Healthy individuals of Caucasian origin from Russia, aged 6 to 90, served as donors. In germline, CDR1 is LNHNV, CDR2 YYDKDF (reference sequence). The CDR3 extends over 16 amino acids. V shed 5 bases, J shed 2 bases, and the junction held 9 bases outside the gene matches. Sample-barcoded 5' priming and a J-beta primer mix drove a second PCR of 7 to 11 cycles. Each CDR3 protein is one row after TCRdb ran MiXCR on the 5' RACE reads. The sample includes hundreds of thousands of distinct CDR3 sequences, about 30% of them seen just once. Study conclusions and caveats: Naive T cell percentage showed a strong correlation with the diversity of TCR beta. Older age coincided with a roughly linear decline in TCR beta diversity per million T cells. Changes seen in expanded clonotypes were possibly confounded by donor CMV status left unknown.

The sequence derives from a woman at least 80 years old in good health. V gene TRBV15 combines with J gene TRBJ2-3; 8 bases are shared with TRBD2. The specimen was blood. CDR3 region: CATSPAGAFLTDTQYF. The DNA for the CDR3 is TGTGCCACCAGCCCAGCGGGGGCCTTCCTCACAGATACGCAGTATTTT.